The 21 T cell receptor beta chains below were found in one sample sequenced in a study of shared clonotypes between healthy human individuals. Using immunoSEQ multiplex PCR, the repertoire was profiled, and TCRdb retains in-frame clones only, with some absent. Found here are roughly 1,600,000 clones, just under 99% of them singletons; the top ten hold around 0.38%. Material for sequencing was naive CD4+ T cells sorted from blood. As for subset: CD45RA+ positively selected. These receptors all come from a man aged 30 to 39 in good health.

The chain carries TRBV5-1 and TRBJ1-2; D may be TRBD1 (6 bases). V lost 5 bases and J 7 bases, leaving 18 bases between the germline ends. The germline V gene has CDR1 SGHRS and CDR2 YFSETQ. This CDR3 is 14 amino acids long. The CDR3 region is CASRSRDTAGGYTF. The CDR3 coding sequence is TGCGCCAGCAGGAGTAGGGACACAGCCGGTGGCTACACCTTC.

The J gene is TRBJ2-7, the V gene TRBV9; D remains ambiguous. The CDR3 sequence is 15 residues long. Germline V gene sequence: CDR1 SGDLS, CDR2 YYNGEE. Trimming stripped 0 bases from V and 3 bases from J, with 13 bases between. The CDR3 region is CASSVASIGDYEQYF. The CDR3 region has the DNA TGTGCCAGCAGCGTAGCCTCTATCGGAGACTACGAGCAGTACTTC. The complete variable domain, with remaining parts taken from reference TRBV9 and TRBJ2-7, reads DSGVTQTPKHLITATGQRVTLRCSPRSGDLSVYWYQQSLDQGLQFLIQYYNGEERAKGNILERFSAQQFPDLHSELNLSSLELGDSALYFCASSVASIGDYEQYFGPGTRLTVT.

The chain combines TRBV29-1 with TRBJ2-1; 9 bases are shared with TRBD1. This CDR3 comprises 16 residues. The V segment lost 5 bases and the J segment 7 bases; nucleotides outside the gene matches: 15. Germline V gives CDR1 SQVTM, CDR2 ANQGSEA. CDR3 sequence: CSVPIWTGADKNEQFF. CDR3 bases: TGCAGCGTTCCCATTTGGACAGGGGCCGACAAAAATGAGCAGTTCTTC.

V and J are TRBV7-4 and TRBJ2-1, with D maybe TRBD1 (6 bases). There are 17 residues in the CDR3. V gave up 5 bases and J gave up 0 bases, with 17 bases separating them. CDR1 SGHVT and CDR2 SQSDAQ come from the germline V gene. Here the CDR3 reads CASSLSRGTLSYNEQFF. The CDR3 DNA reads TGTGCCAGCAGCCTCAGTAGGGGGACACTCTCCTACAATGAGCAGTTCTTC.

The chain has TRBV19 and TRBJ1-5; 7 nucleotides match TRBD1. The V segment lost 10 bases and the J segment 1 base; nucleotides outside the gene matches: 10. Germline loops: CDR1 LNHDA, CDR2 SQIVND (reference sequence). The CDR3 loop spans 15 amino acids. The CDR3 region is CATRTGAWSNQPQHF. For the CDR3, the DNA is TGTGCCACTAGAACAGGGGCGTGGAGCAATCAGCCCCAGCATTTT.

V usage is TRBV28 and J usage is TRBJ2-2; D not certain. The germline V and J ends were trimmed by 5 bases and 6 bases, with 7 bases remaining between them. Germline values: CDR1 MDHEN, CDR2 SYDVKM. The CDR3 runs to 12 residues. The CDR3: CASSPLSGELFF. Here the CDR3 DNA reads TGTGCCAGCAGTCCTCTATCCGGGGAGCTGTTTTTT.

On this clone: Other DNA sequences from this sample encode an identical CDR3 as well. The V and J genes are TRBV5-1 and TRBJ2-3; D is ambiguous. This CDR3 has 13 amino acids. V shed 3 bases and J shed 1 base, with 6 bases lying between them. Germline V gene lookup returns CDR1 SGHRS and CDR2 YFSETQ. CDR3 amino acids: CASSSTGTDTQYF. For the CDR3, the DNA is TGCGCCAGCAGCTCCACAGGCACAGATACGCAGTATTTT.

The V call is TRBV5-1, the J call TRBJ2-2; D perhaps matches TRBD2 (5 bases). Germline assignment: CDR1 SGHRS and CDR2 YFSETQ. The ends were cut back, 0 bases at V and 2 bases at J, with 11 bases in the middle. The CDR3 extends over 16 amino acids. CDR3 loop: CASSLVTGSNTGELFF. The DNA for the CDR3 is TGCGCCAGCAGCTTGGTGACGGGGTCAAACACCGGGGAGCTGTTTTTT.

Only one count was recorded for this clone. This same CDR3 is encoded by further DNA sequences in the sample. The chain combines TRBV2 with TRBJ2-3, with 11 bases fitting TRBD2. V shed 4 bases, J shed 2 bases, and the junction held 2 bases outside the gene matches. Germline assignment: CDR1 SNHLY and CDR2 FYNNEI. The CDR3 extends over 15 amino acids. The CDR3 coding sequence is TGTGCCAGCAGTGGACTAGCGGGGCCCACAGATACGCAGTATTTT. Translation: CASSGLAGPTDTQYF.

The J gene is TRBJ2-7, the V gene TRBV5-1, with 9 bases identical to TRBD1. The CDR3 has 15 residues. V lost 4 bases, J lost 2 bases, and 7 bases stayed unmatched. Germline V gene data show CDR1 as SGHRS and CDR2 as YFSETQ. In nucleotides, the CDR3 is TGCGCCAGCAGCCCCGGGACAGGGCGTCCCTACGAGCAGTACTTC. It codes for CASSPGTGRPYEQYF.

The chain's CDR3 is CASSQGRLQETQYF. Written as DNA, the CDR3 is TGTGCCAGCAGCCAAGGACGGCTCCAAGAGACCCAGTACTTC. The chain has TRBV6-5 and TRBJ2-5; D is unresolved. V was pared by 6 bases and J by 1 base, with 12 bases between. Germline V gene data show CDR1 as MNHEY and CDR2 as SVGAGI. The length of the CDR3 is 14 residues.

This chain joins TRBV9 and TRBJ2-3, with 13 bases that match TRBD2. The ends lost 7 bases at V and 2 bases at J; junction bases unmatched: 1. The germline CDR1 and CDR2 sequences are SGDLS and YYNGEE. CDR3 length: 14 residues. CDR3 region: CASGTSGNTDTQYF. In nucleotides, the CDR3 is TGTGCCAGCGGGACTAGCGGGAACACAGATACGCAGTATTTT.

This sequence joins TRBV27 and TRBJ2-7; TRBD1 aligns across 7 bases. In germline, CDR1 is MNHEY, CDR2 SMNVEV (reference sequence). This CDR3 is 13 amino acids long. V shed 6 bases, J shed 6 bases, and the junction held 8 bases outside the gene matches. The CDR3 DNA follows: TGTGCCAGCAGCATAGACAGGGTTGGCGAGCAGTACTTC. Translation gives CASSIDRVGEQYF.

This clone was observed a single time. The chain has TRBV7-8 and TRBJ2-2; 8 positions match TRBD1. This CDR3 is 16 amino acids long. Looked up from germline, CDR1 is SGHVS and CDR2 is FQNEAQ. J was trimmed by 5 bases and V by 3 bases; bases with no gene match: 8. The CDR3 bases are TGTGCCAGCAGCTTTGGGCAGGGGGCGCGAACCGGGGAGCTGTTTTTT. Protein: CASSFGQGARTGELFF.

The chain carries TRBV15 and TRBJ2-2; TRBD1 might be the D (5 bases). The CDR3 runs to 17 residues. The germline gives CDR1 LNHNV, CDR2 YYDKDF (reference sequence). V was trimmed by 0 bases and J by 2 bases, leaving 13 bases between them. The CDR3 DNA follows: TGTGCCACCAGCAGAGATCTGTGGACACCTAACACCGGGGAGCTGTTTTTT. It yields the protein CATSRDLWTPNTGELFF.

The gene calls are TRBV11-2 and TRBJ2-1, with D tentatively TRBD2 (5 bases). The ends were cut back, 4 bases at V and 12 bases at J, with 16 bases in the middle. Germline V gene sequence: CDR1 SGHAT, CDR2 FQNNGV. The CDR3 has 13 residues. CDR3 sequence reads: CASSSETNGGQFF. CDR3 nucleotide sequence: TGTGCCAGCAGCTCCGAGACTAATGGAGGGCAGTTCTTC.

The V and J genes are TRBV2 and TRBJ2-7; 9 nucleotides agree with TRBD1. Germline V gene sequence: CDR1 SNHLY, CDR2 FYNNEI. The CDR3 extends over 16 amino acids. Losses at the gene ends were 5 bases for V and 2 bases for J; bases not matched to a gene: 10. CDR3 bases: TGTGCCAGCAGTAGCCGTCGGGACAGGGCGACCTACGAGCAGTACTTC. Translating gives CASSSRRDRATYEQYF. The full variable domain, completed using reference TRBV2 and TRBJ2-7, is EPEVTQTPSHQVTQMGQEVILRCVPISNHLYFYWYRQILGQKVEFLVSFYNNEISEKSEIFDDQFSVERPDGSNFTLKIRSTKLEDSAMYFCASSSRRDRATYEQYFGPGTRLTVT.

The chain combines TRBV2 with TRBJ2-6, with D hard to call. The V end lost 7 bases, the J end lost 2 bases, and 15 bases lay between the germline ends. Germline CDR1 SNHLY, CDR2 FYNNEI. The CDR3 runs 16 residues. This CDR3 is CASKQRESPGANVLTF. The CDR3, as DNA: TGTGCCAGCAAACAAAGGGAATCCCCTGGGGCCAACGTCCTGACTTTC.

The chain links TRBV7-2 to TRBJ2-3, with 9 bases aligning to TRBD1. Losses at the gene ends were 4 bases for V and 7 bases for J; bases not matched to a gene: 12. The germline CDR1 and CDR2 sequences are SGHTA and FQGNSA. The CDR3 extends over 16 amino acids. The CDR3 DNA follows: TGTGCCAGCAGCTCAACAACAGGGGGCGTTTATAATACGCAGTATTTT. Translation gives CASSSTTGGVYNTQYF. Drawing the rest from reference TRBV7-2 and TRBJ2-3, the complete variable domain is GAGVSQSPSNKVTEKGKDVELRCDPISGHTALYWYRQSLGQGLEFLIYFQGNSAPDKSGLPSDRFSAERTGGSVSTLTIQRTQQEDSAVYLCASSSTTGGVYNTQYFGPGTRLTVL.

The V gene is TRBV9, the J gene TRBJ1-3, with D possibly matching TRBD1 (5 bases). The V and J ends lost 3 bases and 3 bases respectively, with 16 bases between them. CDR1 and CDR2 from the germline V gene are SGDLS and YYNGEE. This CDR3 region has 16 residues. For the CDR3, the DNA is TGTGCCAGCAGCGACGGTCGGCAGGGAGGTGGAAACACCATATATTTT. It is translated as CASSDGRQGGGNTIYF.

In this sample, this clone turned up once. The chain joins TRBV5-1 to TRBJ2-2, with D perhaps matching TRBD1 or TRBD2 (6 bases each). Trimming removed 0 bases from V and 7 bases from J, with 13 bases in between. Germline lookup yields CDR1 SGHRS and CDR2 YFSETQ. The CDR3 covers 15 residues. This CDR3 reads CASSLDSQGGGELFF. The DNA for the CDR3 is TGCGCCAGCAGCTTGGATTCACAGGGAGGCGGGGAGCTGTTTTTT.